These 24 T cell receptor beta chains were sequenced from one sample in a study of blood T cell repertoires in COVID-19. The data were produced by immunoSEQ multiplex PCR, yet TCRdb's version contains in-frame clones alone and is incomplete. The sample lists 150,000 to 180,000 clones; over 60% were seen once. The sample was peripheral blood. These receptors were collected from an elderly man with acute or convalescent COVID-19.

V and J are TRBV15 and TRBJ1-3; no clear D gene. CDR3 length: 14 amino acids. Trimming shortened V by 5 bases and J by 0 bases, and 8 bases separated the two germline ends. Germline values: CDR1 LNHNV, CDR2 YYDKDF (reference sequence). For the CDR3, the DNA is TGTGCCACCAGCGACGGGAACTCTGGAAACACCATATATTTT. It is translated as CATSDGNSGNTIYF.

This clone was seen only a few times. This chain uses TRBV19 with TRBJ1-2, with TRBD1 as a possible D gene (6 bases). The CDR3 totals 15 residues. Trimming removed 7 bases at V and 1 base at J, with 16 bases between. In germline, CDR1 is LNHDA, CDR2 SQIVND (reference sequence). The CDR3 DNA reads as TGTGCCAGTATAGACACAGGGCGCCTTAACTATGGCTACACCTTC. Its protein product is CASIDTGRLNYGYTF.

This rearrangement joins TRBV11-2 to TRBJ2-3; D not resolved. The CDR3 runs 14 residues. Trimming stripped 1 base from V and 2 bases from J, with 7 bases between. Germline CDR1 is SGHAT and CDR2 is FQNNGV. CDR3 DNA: TGTGCCAGCAGCTTAGGTGCGCACACAGATACGCAGTATTTT. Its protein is CASSLGAHTDTQYF.

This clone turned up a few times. CDR3: CAWSVGGGVNEQFF. In DNA, the CDR3 is TGTGCCTGGAGTGTAGGCGGGGGGGTAAATGAGCAGTTCTTC. The chain employs TRBV30 and TRBJ2-1; 9 bases align to TRBD2. The CDR3 runs 14 residues. V gave up 0 bases and J gave up 7 bases; unmatched junction bases: 4. Germline assignment: CDR1 GTSNPN and CDR2 SVGIG (reference sequence).

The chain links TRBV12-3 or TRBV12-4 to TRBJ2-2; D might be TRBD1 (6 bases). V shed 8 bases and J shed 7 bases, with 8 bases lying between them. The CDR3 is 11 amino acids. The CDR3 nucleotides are TGTGCCAGCCGGGACAACGGGGAGCTGTTTTTT. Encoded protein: CASRDNGELFF.

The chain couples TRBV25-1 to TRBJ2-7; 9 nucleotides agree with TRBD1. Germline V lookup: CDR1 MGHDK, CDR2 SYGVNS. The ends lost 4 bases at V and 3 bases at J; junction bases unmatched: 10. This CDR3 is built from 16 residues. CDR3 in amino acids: CASSVGTGTGDYEQYF. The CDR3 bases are TGTGCCAGCAGTGTCGGGACAGGGACCGGGGACTACGAGCAGTACTTC.

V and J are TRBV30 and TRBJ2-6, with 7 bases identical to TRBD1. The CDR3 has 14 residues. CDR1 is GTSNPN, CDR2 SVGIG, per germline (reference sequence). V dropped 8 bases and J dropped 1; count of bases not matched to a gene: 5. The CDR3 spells CAAQGWSGANVLTF. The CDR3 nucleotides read TGTGCCGCACAGGGGTGGTCTGGGGCCAACGTCCTGACTTTC.

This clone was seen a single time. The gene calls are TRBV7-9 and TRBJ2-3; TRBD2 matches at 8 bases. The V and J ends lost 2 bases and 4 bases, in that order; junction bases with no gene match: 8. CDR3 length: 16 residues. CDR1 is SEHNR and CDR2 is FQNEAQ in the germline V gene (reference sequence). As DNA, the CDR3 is TGTGCCAGCAGCTTACACGGGGGGGCATCGTCAGATACGCAGTATTTT. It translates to CASSLHGGASSDTQYF.

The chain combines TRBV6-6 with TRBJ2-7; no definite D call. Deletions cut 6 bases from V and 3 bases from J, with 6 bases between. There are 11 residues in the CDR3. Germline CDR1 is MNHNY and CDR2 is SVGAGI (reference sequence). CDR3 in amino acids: CASSPNYEQYF. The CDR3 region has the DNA TGTGCCAGCAGCCCTAACTACGAGCAGTACTTC.

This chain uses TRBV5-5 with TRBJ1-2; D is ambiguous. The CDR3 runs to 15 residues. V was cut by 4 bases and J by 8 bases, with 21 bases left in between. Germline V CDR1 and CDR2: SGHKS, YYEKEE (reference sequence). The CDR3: CASSLTGGVQRGYTF. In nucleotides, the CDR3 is TGTGCCAGCAGCCTAACGGGCGGGGTCCAGCGGGGCTACACCTTC.

The CDR3 DNA sequence: TGTGCCAGCTCCATTGACGGGAACTATGGCTACACCTTC. Translation: CASSIDGNYGYTF. The chain employs TRBV18 and TRBJ1-2, with D hard to call. This CDR3 has 13 amino acids. Germline CDR1 reads KGHSH; CDR2 reads LQKENI. Between the trimmed V and J ends, which lost 6 bases and 2 bases, there was a span of 10 bases.

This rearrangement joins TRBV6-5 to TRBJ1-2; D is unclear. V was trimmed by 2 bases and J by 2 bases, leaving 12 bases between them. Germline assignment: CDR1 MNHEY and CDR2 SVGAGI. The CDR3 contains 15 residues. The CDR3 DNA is TGTGCCAGCAGTTACAGTGGTAGCGGGAACTATGGCTACACCTTC. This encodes CASSYSGSGNYGYTF.

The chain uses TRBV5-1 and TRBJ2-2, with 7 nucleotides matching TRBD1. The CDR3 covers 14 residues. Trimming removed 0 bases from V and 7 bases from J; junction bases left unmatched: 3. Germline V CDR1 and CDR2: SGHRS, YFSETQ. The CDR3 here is CASSLEGANGELFF. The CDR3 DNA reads TGCGCCAGCAGCTTGGAGGGGGCTAACGGGGAGCTGTTTTTT.

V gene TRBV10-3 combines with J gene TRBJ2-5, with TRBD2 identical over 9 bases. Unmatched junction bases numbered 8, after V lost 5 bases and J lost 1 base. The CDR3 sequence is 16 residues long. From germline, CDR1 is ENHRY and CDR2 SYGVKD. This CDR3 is CAISFLAGGLQETQYF. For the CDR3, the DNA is TGTGCCATCAGTTTCCTGGCGGGGGGGCTCCAAGAGACCCAGTACTTC.

CDR3 nucleotide sequence: TGTGCCAGCAGTCCCTCAACAGGAATCCCCGGGGAGCTGTTTTTT. Its translation is CASSPSTGIPGELFF. The V call is TRBV27, the J call TRBJ2-2; a weak D match, TRBD1 (5 bases). The CDR3 is 15 residues long. With 5 bases removed from V and 6 bases from J, the gap between germline ends came to 16 bases. CDR1 and CDR2 (germline): MNHEY, SMNVEV (reference sequence).

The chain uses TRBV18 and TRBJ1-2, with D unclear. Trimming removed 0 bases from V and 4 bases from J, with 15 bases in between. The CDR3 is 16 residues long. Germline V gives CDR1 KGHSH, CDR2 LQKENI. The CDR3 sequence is CASSPPGVRASYGYTF. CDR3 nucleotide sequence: TGTGCCAGCTCACCACCTGGGGTGAGGGCCTCCTATGGCTACACCTTC.

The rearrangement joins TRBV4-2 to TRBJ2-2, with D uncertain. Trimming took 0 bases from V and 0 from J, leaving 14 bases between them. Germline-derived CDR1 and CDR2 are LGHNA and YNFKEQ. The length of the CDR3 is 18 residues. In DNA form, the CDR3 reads TGTGCCAGCAGCCAAGAGAGAACTGGAGCCGCGAACACCGGGGAGCTGTTTTTT. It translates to CASSQERTGAANTGELFF.

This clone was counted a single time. CDR3 sequence: CASGLVHEARHYGYTF. The CDR3, as DNA: TGTGCTAGTGGTTTGGTACACGAGGCAAGACACTATGGCTACACCTTC. V and J are TRBV12-5 and TRBJ1-2; D remains ambiguous. Germline CDR1 LGHNT, CDR2 FRNRAP. The CDR3 contains 16 residues. The germline V and J ends were trimmed by 0 bases and 3 bases, with 14 bases remaining between them.

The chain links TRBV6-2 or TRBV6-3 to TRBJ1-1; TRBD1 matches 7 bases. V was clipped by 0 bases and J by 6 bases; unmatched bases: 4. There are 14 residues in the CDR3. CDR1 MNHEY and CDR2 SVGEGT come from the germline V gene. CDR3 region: CASSYSNQGAEAFF. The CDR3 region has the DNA TGTGCCAGCAGTTACTCCAATCAGGGGGCTGAAGCTTTCTTT.

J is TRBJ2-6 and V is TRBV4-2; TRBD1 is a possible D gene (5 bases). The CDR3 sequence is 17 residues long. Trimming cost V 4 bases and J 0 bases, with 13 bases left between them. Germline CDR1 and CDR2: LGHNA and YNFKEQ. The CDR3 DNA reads TGTGCCAGCAGCCCCTGGGGCGCCAACTCTGGGGCCAACGTCCTGACTTTC. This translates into CASSPWGANSGANVLTF.

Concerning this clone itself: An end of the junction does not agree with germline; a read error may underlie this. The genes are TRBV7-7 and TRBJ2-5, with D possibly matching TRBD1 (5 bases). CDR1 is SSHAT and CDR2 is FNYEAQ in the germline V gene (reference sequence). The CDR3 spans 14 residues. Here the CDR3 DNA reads TGTGCTAGCAGCCCCCGACAGTTCCAAGAGACCCAGTACTTC. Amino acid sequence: CASSPRQFQETQYF.

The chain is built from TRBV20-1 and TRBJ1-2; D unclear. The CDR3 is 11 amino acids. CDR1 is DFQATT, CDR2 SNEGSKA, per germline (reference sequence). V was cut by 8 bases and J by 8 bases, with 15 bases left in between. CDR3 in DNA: TGCAGTCCCGCGGCAAACAAGGGCTACACCTTC. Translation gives CSPAANKGYTF.

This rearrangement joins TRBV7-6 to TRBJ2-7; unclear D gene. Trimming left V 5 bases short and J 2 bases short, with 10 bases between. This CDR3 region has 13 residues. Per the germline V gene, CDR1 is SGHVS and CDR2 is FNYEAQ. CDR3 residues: CASSPELPYEQYF. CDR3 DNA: TGTGCCAGCAGCCCTGAACTGCCCTACGAGCAGTACTTC.

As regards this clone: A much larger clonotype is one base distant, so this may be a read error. In DNA, the CDR3 is TGTGCCTGGAGTGTCGGGAACACTGAAGCTTTCTTT. This encodes CAWSVGNTEAFF. The chain links TRBV30 to TRBJ1-1; D is ambiguous. Germline CDR1 and CDR2: GTSNPN and SVGIG (reference sequence). The CDR3 is made up of 12 amino acids. The germline V and J ends were trimmed by 0 bases and 1 base, with 3 bases remaining between them.